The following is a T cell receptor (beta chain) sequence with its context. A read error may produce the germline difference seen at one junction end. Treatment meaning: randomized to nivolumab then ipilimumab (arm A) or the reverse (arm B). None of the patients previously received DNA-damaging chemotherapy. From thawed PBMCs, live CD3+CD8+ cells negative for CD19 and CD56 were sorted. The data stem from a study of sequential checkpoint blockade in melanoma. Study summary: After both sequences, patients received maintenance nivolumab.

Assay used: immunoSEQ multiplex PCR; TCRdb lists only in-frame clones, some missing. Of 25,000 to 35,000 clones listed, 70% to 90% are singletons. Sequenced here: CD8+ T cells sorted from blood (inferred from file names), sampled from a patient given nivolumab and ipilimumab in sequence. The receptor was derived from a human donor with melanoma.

The CDR3 loop is CASSVATGELFF. The CDR3 DNA is TGTGCCAGCAGCGTAGCCACCGGGGAGCTGTTTTTC. V and J are TRBV9 and TRBJ2-2; D might be TRBD2 (5 bases). CDR1 and CDR2 (germline): SGDLS, YYNGEE. The CDR3 runs 12 residues. The whole variable domain, remainder taken from reference TRBV9 and TRBJ2-2, is DSGVTQTPKHLITATGQRVTLRCSPRSGDLSVYWYQQSLDQGLQFLIQYYNGEERAKGNILERFSAQQFPDLHSELNLSSLELGDSALYFCASSVATGELFFGEGSRLTVL.